The source of this TCR beta chain is a study of identical twins (dated by TCRdb to about 2016). For the wider study: To test whether fetal clonotypes persist, this study deep-sequenced TCR alpha and beta repertoires from monozygotic twins, from unrelated adults of various ages, and from cord blood. To rule out contamination, the twin experiments were replicated at different times with different library preparation protocols. The investigation overall reported the following: Fewer insertions were carried by abundant cord blood beta clonotypes, a similar but weaker trend appeared in young adult naive repertoires, and no such trend appeared in memory repertoires. Zero-insertion analyses could be partly confounded by invariant T cells such as MAIT and iNKT, though diverse VJ usage argued against such confounding for most clonotypes. Compared with coincidental sharing between unrelated individuals, out-of-frame TCR alpha sequences shared between twins had an excess of sequences with low generation probability. Recombination models systematically underestimated out-of-frame TCR alpha sharing in monozygotic twins but agreed with sharing between unrelated individuals. In beta out-of-frame sequences, excess twin sharing was weaker, because having fewer shared sequences lowered the signal-to-noise ratio. Because the same donors could not be followed over many years, conclusions were based on cross-sectional statistical analysis.

V drops 2 bases and J drops 5 bases, leaving 10 bases in between. For CDR1 and CDR2, the germline V gene lists SGHTA and FQGNSA. Including the terminal cysteine and phenylalanine, the CDR3 comprises 14 residues. Only CDR3 DNA is held: 42 bases, read in frame from base 1. Every donor in the study was a healthy Caucasian. The twin cohort consisted of three pairs of female monozygotic twins, all aged 18 to 29 years. The RNA used for TCR libraries was isolated from peripheral blood mononuclear cells. The library was prepared using 5' RACE. TCRdb records Illumina HiSeq 2000 as the sequencer. A universal primer binding site was introduced by template switching, and a unique molecular identifier was present in the final cDNA, enabling accurate counting of TCR cDNA molecules. Specific primers in the conserved constant-segment region were used to synthesize first-strand cDNA for the TCR alpha and beta chains. To control for contamination, every cDNA library was double barcoded, receiving both a SMART-Mk sample barcode and Illumina barcodes. Two successive PCR steps introduced TruSeq adapter sequences along with Illumina sample barcodes. The Illumina HiSeq platform was used with custom primers to sequence TCR alpha and beta cDNA libraries. The study's processing was this. Unique molecular identifiers were extracted from raw reads with MiGEC, and CDR3 positions were determined with MiXCR. For each individual, recombination models were inferred using an EM algorithm with the repgenHMM and IGoR tools. The tcR package in R was used for shared clonotype analysis, with sharing normalized by the product of cloneset sizes. To study raw recombination free of thymic and clonal selection effects, out-of-frame nonproductive sequences were analyzed. TCRdb redid the processing of the public reads, applying fastp at Q25 and MiXCR, and retained in-frame beta chains. Each entry is one CDR3 protein sequence, shown with its most common DNA and genes. TCRdb, not the original authors, processed these V and J calls. Recorded for this sample are approximately 700,000 distinct CDR3 sequences; 15% to 20% of them occurred a single time. The ten largest make up 13% of the sample.

This clonotype has just a few counts. Its binding antigen is unknown. No much larger clone exists at a distance of one base, and base qualities are not known. This same sample was also taken into another study, of T cells expressing NK-cell markers. The second source states: Eight donors provided sorted CD3+CD56+NKG2C+, CD3+CD56+NKG2C- and CD3+CD56-NKG2C+ T-cell subsets, whose TCR beta-chain repertoires were profiled. Among the eight sequenced donors, only one was HCMV-seronegative, while the other seven were HCMV-seropositive. To restrict sorting to alphabetaTCR-expressing T cells, an anti-gammadeltaTCR antibody was added in several experiments. In six donors, the dominant CD3+CD56+NKG2C+ clonotypes ranked among the top 10 CD8+ clonotypes, making up 1.0-7.0% of CD8+ T cells. Those dominant clonotypes were again the most abundant among CD3+CD56-NKG2C+ cells in a handful of donors, at about 25-65%. It remained unclear whether the expanded NKG2C-expressing T cell clones were specific for HCMV antigens. The eight sequenced donors were randomly selected healthy volunteers, three men and five women. To determine HCMV serostatus, a commercial ELISA kit was used to detect HCMV-specific IgG in serum. For roughly six donors, bulk peripheral blood T-cell repertoires were additionally sequenced from unsorted PBMC. Reads were demultiplexed and grouped by UMI with MIGEC, and clonotypes were assembled and quantified with MiTCR. Only TCR cDNA sequences supported by at least two reads were kept to exclude erroneous sequences. The tcR package was used for downstream repertoire analysis, and clonotypes were matched between fractions using CDR3 nucleotide sequence together with V segment. VDJmatch was used to annotate antigen specificity against VDJdb, with one amino acid substitution in CDR3 permitted.

Recombination connected TRBV7-2 to TRBJ2-4, with the D gene too uncertain to name. This TCR derives from a woman aged 18-29 years in good health. The sequencing input was PBMCs. The CDR3 reads as follows: CASSLSLQENIQYF. The DNA sequence is TGTGCCAGCAGCTTATCGCTTCAGGAAAACATTCAGTACTTC. This CDR3, with the reference TRBV7-2 and TRBJ2-4 proteins standing in past its ends, gives the full variable domain GAGVSQSPSNKVTEKGKDVELRCDPISGHTALYWYRQSLGQGLEFLIYFQGNSAPDKSGLPSDRFSAERTGGSVSTLTIQRTQQEDSAVYLCASSLSLQENIQYFGAGTRLSVL.